These 22 T cell receptor beta chains came from one sample sequenced in a study of cytotoxic CD8 clonotypes in ibrutinib-treated CLL. Profiling relied on immunoSEQ multiplex PCR, and the TCRdb table lists in-frame clones only, not all of them. In the table there are over 30,000 clones, approximately 67% of which are singletons. This sample comprised PBMCs, obtained at disease progression, from a patient treated with ibrutinib. The receptors shown here come from a human donor with chronic lymphocytic leukemia.

The rearrangement uses TRBV28 and TRBJ2-7; D is possibly TRBD1 (5 bases). The CDR3 has 13 residues. V gave up 3 bases and J gave up 2 bases, with 8 bases separating them. Germline CDR1 is MDHEN and CDR2 is SYDVKM. CDR3 DNA: TGTGCCAGCAGTTTCTGGGGCCCCTACGAGCAGTACTTC. It encodes CASSFWGPYEQYF.

The chain is built from TRBV5-1 and TRBJ1-3; unclear D gene. The CDR3 runs to 17 residues. Germline CDR1 reads SGHRS; CDR2 reads YFSETQ. The V end was cut by 1 base, the J end by 0 bases, with 14 bases between. The CDR3 DNA reads as TGCGCCAGCAGCTTGCGACACGGCGGCGGCTCTGGAAACACCATATATTTT. Encoded protein: CASSLRHGGGSGNTIYF.

The CDR3 sequence is CASSQVGGRRNDEQFF. CDR3 nucleotides: TGTGCCAGCAGCCAAGTAGGAGGGAGACGGAACGATGAGCAGTTCTTC. This chain connects TRBV4-2 to TRBJ2-1, with D perhaps matching TRBD2 (6 bases). CDR3 length: 16 amino acids. Germline lookup yields CDR1 LGHNA and CDR2 YNFKEQ. With 1 base removed from V and 8 bases from J, the gap between germline ends came to 18 bases.

V and J are TRBV30 and TRBJ2-5; 9 nucleotides match TRBD2. This CDR3 has 15 amino acids. V shed 4 bases, J shed 4 bases, and the junction held 10 bases outside the gene matches. CDR1 is GTSNPN, CDR2 SVGIG, per germline (reference sequence). CDR3 region: CAWTSSGRIGETQYF. For the CDR3, the DNA is TGTGCCTGGACAAGTAGCGGGAGAATCGGAGAGACCCAGTACTTC. The whole variable domain, filled in from reference TRBV30 and TRBJ2-5, reads SQTIHQWPATLVQPVGSPLSLECTVEGTSNPNLYWYRQAAGRGLQLLFYSVGIGQISSEVPQNLSASRPQDRQFILSSKKLLLSDSGFYLCAWTSSGRIGETQYFGPGTRLLVL.

This chain connects TRBV28 to TRBJ1-4; TRBD1 is a possible D gene (5 bases). The length of the CDR3 is 16 residues. V dropped 3 bases and J dropped 4 bases, with 15 bases sitting between them. Germline CDR1 reads MDHEN; CDR2 reads SYDVKM. The CDR3, as DNA: TGTGCCAGCAGTTTTCCCCGGGGGGGTAGTAATGAAAAACTGTTTTTT. This encodes CASSFPRGGSNEKLFF.

As DNA, the CDR3 is TGTGCCAGCAGCTACCCTAGCGGGAGCCTAGGAGATACGCAGTATTTT. It encodes CASSYPSGSLGDTQYF. This chain links TRBV6-6 with TRBJ2-3, with 10 bases fitting TRBD2. Unmatched junction bases numbered 11, after V lost 6 bases and J lost 5 bases. Germline CDR1 is MNHNY and CDR2 is SVGAGI (reference sequence). This CDR3 spans 16 amino acids.

Concerning this clone itself: A much larger clone differs from this one at a single base, so this may be a read error. The gene calls are TRBV7-6 and TRBJ1-1; 7 nucleotides agree with TRBD1. Germline lookup yields CDR1 SGHVS and CDR2 FNYEAQ. The CDR3 contains 14 residues. CDR3 sequence: CASSLRRGGTEVFF. CDR3 nucleotide sequence: TGTGCCAGCAGCTTAAGGAGAGGGGGCACTGAAGTTTTCTTT.

This clone was seen only a few times. V and J are TRBV7-2 and TRBJ2-7; possible D gene TRBD1, 6 bases. The germline CDR1 and CDR2 sequences are SGHTA and FQGNSA. This CDR3 contains 14 residues. V lost 5 bases to trimming and J lost 3 bases, with 14 bases between them. CDR3: CASSPDRSGYEQYF. The CDR3, as DNA: TGTGCCAGCAGCCCCGACAGGAGCGGCTACGAGCAGTACTTC.

This clone was counted between two and nine times. This chain connects TRBV28 to TRBJ2-3; either TRBD1 or TRBD2 may supply D (5 bases each). Germline CDR1 is MDHEN and CDR2 is SYDVKM. Trimming removed 3 bases from V and 1 base from J, with 14 bases in between. CDR3 length equals 16 residues. The CDR3 region has the DNA TGTGCCAGCAGTTTTGAGAGGGGATGGGGCACAGATACGCAGTATTTT. Translating it yields CASSFERGWGTDTQYF. Drawing the rest from reference TRBV28 and TRBJ2-3, the complete variable domain is DVKVTQSSRYLVKRTGEKVFLECVQDMDHENMFWYRQDPGLGLRLIYFSYDVKMKEKGDIPEGYSVSREKKERFSLILESASTNQTSMYLCASSFERGWGTDTQYFGPGTRLTVL.

The rearrangement uses TRBV30 and TRBJ1-3, with 8 bases matching TRBD1. Trimming removed 7 bases from V and 0 bases from J; junction bases left unmatched: 2. There are 13 residues in the CDR3. Germline V CDR1 and CDR2: GTSNPN, SVGIG (reference sequence). In DNA form, the CDR3 reads TGTGCCTCGGGACAGGTCTCTGGAAACACCATATATTTT. Its translation is CASGQVSGNTIYF.

The CDR3 loop is CASSVLIGGGETQYF. In nucleotides, the CDR3 is TGTGCCAGCAGCGTATTGATCGGGGGCGGAGAGACCCAGTACTTC. V is TRBV9 and J is TRBJ2-5; D may match TRBD1 or TRBD2 (6 bases each). CDR1 and CDR2 from the germline V gene are SGDLS and YYNGEE. The CDR3 extends over 15 amino acids. The V gene lost 1 base and the J gene lost 4 bases, with 14 bases spanning the gap.

This chain uses TRBV4-3 with TRBJ2-1; D gene ambiguous. Per the germline V gene, CDR1 is LGHNA and CDR2 is YSLEER. V lost 2 bases and J 10 bases, leaving 15 bases between the germline ends. The CDR3 has 14 residues. The CDR3 nucleotides are TGCGCCAGCAGCCAACACGCAATGGCTCTCGAGCAGTTCTTC. This sequence encodes CASSQHAMALEQFF.

V and J are TRBV4-3 and TRBJ1-3; the D is unclear. Germline CDR1 and CDR2: LGHNA and YSLEER. This CDR3 spans 14 amino acids. Trimming removed 4 bases at V and 0 bases at J, with 7 bases between. The CDR3, as DNA: TGCGCCAGCAGCCCGGACCACTCTGGAAACACCATATATTTT. This sequence encodes CASSPDHSGNTIYF.

In this sample, this clone turned up a few times. This rearrangement joins TRBV28 to TRBJ2-1, with 13 positions matching TRBD2. The ends lost 3 bases at V and 6 bases at J; junction bases unmatched: 5. Germline V gene lookup returns CDR1 MDHEN and CDR2 SYDVKM. The CDR3 is 16 amino acids. The CDR3 reads CASSLYGTSGTNEQFF. The CDR3 nucleotides read TGTGCCAGCAGTTTGTACGGGACTAGCGGGACCAATGAGCAGTTCTTC.

The chain carries TRBV19 and TRBJ1-5; TRBD1 matches at 7 bases. CDR1 and CDR2 (germline): LNHDA, SQIVND (reference sequence). The V segment lost 6 bases and the J segment 3 bases; nucleotides outside the gene matches: 8. The CDR3 is 15 residues long. In DNA form, the CDR3 reads TGTGCCAGTAGAGGGACAGCGGCACCCAATCAGCCCCAGCATTTT. As protein: CASRGTAAPNQPQHF.

This clone was seen only once. J is TRBJ2-2 and V is TRBV7-8; 11 bases are shared with TRBD2. With 5 bases clipped from V and 0 bases from J, the junction kept 5 bases outside the gene matches. CDR1 and CDR2 (germline): SGHVS, FQNEAQ. The CDR3 totals 17 residues. The CDR3 spells CASSPRTSGSNTGELFF. Written as DNA, the CDR3 is TGTGCCAGCAGCCCCCGGACTAGCGGGTCGAACACCGGGGAGCTGTTTTTT.

The chain recombines TRBV6-5 with TRBJ1-4, with a tentative D call TRBD1 (6 bases). Germline assignment: CDR1 MNHEY and CDR2 SVGAGI. CDR3 length: 15 amino acids. V gave up 0 bases and J gave up 8 bases, with 13 bases separating them. The CDR3 protein is CASSYSGASAEKLFF. Here the CDR3 DNA reads TGTGCCAGCAGTTACTCGGGGGCGTCGGCCGAAAAACTGTTTTTT.

CDR3 loop: CASSSPPWTAPYEQYF. For the CDR3, the DNA is TGTGCCAGCAGTTCACCACCATGGACAGCGCCCTACGAGCAGTACTTC. V usage is TRBV27 and J usage is TRBJ2-7; D perhaps matches TRBD1 (6 bases). The CDR3 length is 16 residues. The germline V gene encodes CDR1 MNHEY and CDR2 SMNVEV (reference sequence). The V end was cut by 4 bases, the J end by 2 bases, with 18 bases between.

This chain uses TRBV14 with TRBJ2-2, with 10 nucleotides matching TRBD2. The length of the CDR3 is 17 residues. Germline V gives CDR1 SGHDN, CDR2 FVKESK. V trimming: 0 bases; J trimming: 4 bases; junction bases outside the gene matches: 5. As DNA, the CDR3 is TGTGCCAGCAGCCAAGAGGGGGTAGCGGGAGGCACCGGGGAGCTGTTTTTT. Its translation is CASSQEGVAGGTGELFF. Supplemented by reference TRBV14 and TRBJ2-2, the full variable domain reads EAGVTQFPSHSVIEKGQTVTLRCDPISGHDNLYWYRRVMGKEIKFLLHFVKESKQDESGMPNNRFLAERTGGTYSTLKVQPAELEDSGVYFCASSQEGVAGGTGELFFGEGSRLTVL.

The rearrangement uses TRBV30 and TRBJ1-4; the match to TRBD1 covers 9 bases. Per germline, CDR1 GTSNPN and CDR2 SVGIG (reference sequence). After removal of 5 bases from V and 10 bases from J, the junction contained 5 bases not matched to a gene. The CDR3 loop spans 12 amino acids. This chain's CDR3 is CAWQTGGRKLFF. The DNA for the CDR3 is TGTGCCTGGCAGACAGGGGGGCGAAAACTGTTTTTT.

V and J are TRBV4-1 and TRBJ2-7; D is possibly TRBD2 (6 bases). V lost 4 bases and J lost 10, with 23 bases in between. CDR3 length equals 15 residues. Germline-derived CDR1 and CDR2 are MGHRA and YSYEKL. The DNA of the CDR3 is TGCGCCAGCAGCCCCCTAGGGGACTCCGTAAGGCGCCAGTACTTC. Amino acids: CASSPLGDSVRRQYF.

This clone was detected a few times. The V call is TRBV10-3, the J call TRBJ1-5; unclear D gene. CDR1 is ENHRY, CDR2 SYGVKD, per germline. The germline V and J ends were trimmed by 5 bases and 5 bases, with 7 bases remaining between them. This CDR3 has 12 residues. The CDR3 sequence is CAISSDDQPQHF. CDR3 in DNA: TGTGCCATCAGTTCAGATGATCAGCCCCAGCATTTT.